The rows below give T cell receptor beta chains drawn from one sample of a study of T-cell reconstitution after alpha-beta-depleted transplantation in children. TCRdb reprocessed the PCR reads with MiXCR, giving one entry per CDR3 protein. The table shows around 480,000 distinct CDR3 sequences, with about 31% occurring only once. Sequencing was performed on PBMCs from the stem cell graft donor, taken from the stem cell graft. The receptors derive from a human donor who donated a stem cell graft to a child with aplastic anemia. Both conserved end residues are part of each CDR3. D genes are given only for firm matches.

v_call	d_call	j_call	cdr3_aa
TRBV12-3/TRBV12-4	TRBD1	TRBJ1-2	CASSLEGAKGYTF
TRBV28	-	TRBJ2-1	CASSSPGQYPPHNEQFF
TRBV4-3	TRBD1	TRBJ1-2	CASSQAPGQGASYGYTF
TRBV4-3	-	TRBJ1-5	CASSQDWGAAGEPQHF
TRBV12-3/TRBV12-4	-	TRBJ1-5	CASSFRGGQPQHF
TRBV12-3/TRBV12-4	-	TRBJ2-3	CASSLGAGVSTDTQYF
TRBV18	-	TRBJ2-1	CASSPPHSYNEQFF
TRBV6-5	TRBD2	TRBJ2-7	CASSYPGLAGDGEQYF
TRBV20-1	-	TRBJ2-1	CSATPPGLHNEQFF
TRBV9	-	TRBJ1-3	CASSVAGRSGNTIYF